This T cell receptor (beta chain) was found in a study of T cell responses to AZD1222 COVID-19 vaccine. Study-level findings and limits: Researchers report vaccine-associated CD4 TCRs spanning spike, with dominance at 160-218 and 743-854. Most donors were white British, females outnumbered males, and clonal diversity was possibly underestimated.

A note on this clone: The antigen remains unidentified.

Clones were read by immunoSEQ multiplex PCR, and TCRdb kept only the in-frame ones, dropping some. The sample includes approximately 170,000 clones, under 95% seen only once; the top ten take approximately 4.4%. Per the germline V gene, CDR1 is SNHLY and CDR2 is FYNNEI. The CDR3 is 12 residues long. Trimming stripped 3 bases from V and 16 bases from J, with 16 bases between. This sample comprised peripheral blood, obtained on day 0 of AZD1222 vaccination. This chain uses TRBV2 with TRBJ1-5; a weak D match, TRBD1 (5 bases). This TCR came from an adult in good health. In DNA, the CDR3 is TGTGCCAGCAGTGATGGGGGGAGAAGACCACATTTT. Translating it yields CASSDGGRRPHF.